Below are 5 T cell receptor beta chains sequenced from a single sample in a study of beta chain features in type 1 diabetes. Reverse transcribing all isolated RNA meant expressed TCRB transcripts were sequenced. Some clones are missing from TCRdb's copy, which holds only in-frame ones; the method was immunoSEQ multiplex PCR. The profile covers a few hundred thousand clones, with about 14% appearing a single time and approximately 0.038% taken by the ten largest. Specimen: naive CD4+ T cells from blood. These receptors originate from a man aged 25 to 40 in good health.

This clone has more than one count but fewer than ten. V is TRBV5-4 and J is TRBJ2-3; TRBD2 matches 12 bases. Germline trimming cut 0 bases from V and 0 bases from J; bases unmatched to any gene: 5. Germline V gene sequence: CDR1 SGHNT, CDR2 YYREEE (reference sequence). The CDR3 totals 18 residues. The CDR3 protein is CASSLGLAGAGSTDTQYF. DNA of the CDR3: TGTGCCAGCAGCTTGGGACTAGCGGGGGCCGGAAGCACAGATACGCAGTATTTT.

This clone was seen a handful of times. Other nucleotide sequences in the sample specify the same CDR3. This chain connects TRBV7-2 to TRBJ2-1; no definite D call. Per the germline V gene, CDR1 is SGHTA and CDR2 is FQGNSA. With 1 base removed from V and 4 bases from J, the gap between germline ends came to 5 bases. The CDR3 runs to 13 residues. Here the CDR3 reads CASSLERYNEQFF. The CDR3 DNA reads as TGTGCCAGCAGCTTAGAGCGATACAATGAGCAGTTCTTC.

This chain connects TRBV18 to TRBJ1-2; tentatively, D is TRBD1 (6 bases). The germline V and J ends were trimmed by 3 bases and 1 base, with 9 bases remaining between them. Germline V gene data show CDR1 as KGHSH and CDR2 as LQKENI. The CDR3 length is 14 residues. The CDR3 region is CASSPTGYNYGYTF. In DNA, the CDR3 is TGTGCCAGCTCACCGACAGGATATAACTATGGCTACACCTTC.

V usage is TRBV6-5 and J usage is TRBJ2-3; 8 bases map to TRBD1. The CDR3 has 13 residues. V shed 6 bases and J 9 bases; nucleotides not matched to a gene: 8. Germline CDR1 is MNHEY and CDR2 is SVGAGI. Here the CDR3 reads CASRRMTGDTQYF. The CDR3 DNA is TGTGCCAGCAGGCGGATGACAGGGGACACGCAGTATTTT.

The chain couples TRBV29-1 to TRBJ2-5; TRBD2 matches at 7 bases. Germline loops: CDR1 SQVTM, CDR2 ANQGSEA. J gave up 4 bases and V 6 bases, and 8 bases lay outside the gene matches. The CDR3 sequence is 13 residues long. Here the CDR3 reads CSVWGRVGETQYF. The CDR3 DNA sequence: TGCAGCGTATGGGGGAGGGTAGGAGAGACCCAGTACTTC.